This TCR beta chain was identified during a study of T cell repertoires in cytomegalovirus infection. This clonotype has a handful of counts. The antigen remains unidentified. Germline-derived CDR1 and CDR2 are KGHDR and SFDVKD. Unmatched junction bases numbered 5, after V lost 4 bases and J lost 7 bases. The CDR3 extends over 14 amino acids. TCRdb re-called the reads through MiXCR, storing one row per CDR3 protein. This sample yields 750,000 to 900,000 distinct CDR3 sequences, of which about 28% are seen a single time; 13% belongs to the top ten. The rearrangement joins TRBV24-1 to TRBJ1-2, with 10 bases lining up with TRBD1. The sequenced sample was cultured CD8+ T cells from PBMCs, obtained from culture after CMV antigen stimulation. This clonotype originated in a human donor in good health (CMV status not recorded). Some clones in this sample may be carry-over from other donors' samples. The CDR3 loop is CATSERQGAGGYTF. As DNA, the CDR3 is TGTGCCACCAGTGAGCGACAGGGGGCCGGTGGCTACACCTTC.